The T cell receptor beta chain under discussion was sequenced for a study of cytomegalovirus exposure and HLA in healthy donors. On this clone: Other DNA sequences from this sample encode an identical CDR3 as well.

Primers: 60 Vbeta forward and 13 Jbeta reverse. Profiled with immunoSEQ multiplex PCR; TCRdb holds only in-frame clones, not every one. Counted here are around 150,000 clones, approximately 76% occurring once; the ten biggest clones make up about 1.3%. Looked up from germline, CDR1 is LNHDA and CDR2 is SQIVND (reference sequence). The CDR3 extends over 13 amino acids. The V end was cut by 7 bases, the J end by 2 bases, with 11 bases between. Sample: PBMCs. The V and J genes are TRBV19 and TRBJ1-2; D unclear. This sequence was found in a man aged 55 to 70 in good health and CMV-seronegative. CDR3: CASTPLANYGYTF. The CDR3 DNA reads TGTGCCAGTACCCCCCTGGCAAACTATGGCTACACCTTC. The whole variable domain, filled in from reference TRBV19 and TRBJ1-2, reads DGGITQSPKYLFRKEGQNVTLSCEQNLNHDAMYWYRQDPGQGLRLIYYSQIVNDFQKGDIAEGYSVSREKKESFPLTVTSAQKNPTAFYLCASTPLANYGYTFGSGTRLTVV.